These 10 T cell receptor beta chains were sequenced from one sample in a study of blood T cell repertoires in COVID-19. The method was immunoSEQ multiplex PCR; TCRdb's version includes in-frame clones alone and lacks a portion of them. Of 15,000 to 20,000 clones listed, almost 90% are singletons. What was sequenced was peripheral blood. The receptors were sampled from a human donor in a cohort sampled during active COVID-19.

This chain uses TRBV7-2 with TRBJ1-1; perhaps TRBD1 as D (5 bases). The germline V and J ends were trimmed by 2 bases and 1 base, with 8 bases remaining between them. The CDR3 length is 14 residues. CDR1 and CDR2 from the germline V gene are SGHTA and FQGNSA. The CDR3, as DNA: TGTGCCAGCAGCTTATTCGGACAGAACACTGAAGCTTTCTTT. Protein sequence: CASSLFGQNTEAFF.

The J gene is TRBJ1-5, the V gene TRBV7-8; 9 nucleotides match TRBD1. With 5 bases clipped from V and 5 bases from J, the junction kept 7 bases outside the gene matches. This CDR3 region has 15 residues. The V gene's germline CDR1 is SGHVS and CDR2 FQNEAQ. CDR3 nucleotide sequence: TGTGCCAGCAGCGACGGACAGGGGTTGTATCAGCCCCAGCATTTT. Its translation is CASSDGQGLYQPQHF.

The gene calls are TRBV19 and TRBJ2-7; TRBD1 aligns across 10 bases. This CDR3 is built from 14 residues. Germline CDR1 reads LNHDA; CDR2 reads SQIVND (reference sequence). V shed 10 bases, J shed 3 bases, and the junction held 9 bases outside the gene matches. The CDR3 here is CATERGTGVYEQYF. As DNA, the CDR3 is TGTGCCACCGAACGCGGGACAGGGGTCTACGAGCAGTACTTC.

The genes are TRBV7-9 and TRBJ2-3; D is ambiguous. In germline, CDR1 is SEHNR, CDR2 FQNEAQ (reference sequence). With 3 bases removed from V and 5 bases from J, the gap between germline ends came to 9 bases. The CDR3 loop spans 13 amino acids. Written as DNA, the CDR3 is TGTGCCAGCAGCTTGGTGGGCTTAGATACGCAGTATTTT. This encodes CASSLVGLDTQYF. The whole variable domain, filled in from reference TRBV7-9 and TRBJ2-3, reads DTGVSQNPRHKITKRGQNVTFRCDPISEHNRLYWYRQTLGQGPEFLTYFQNEAQLEKSRLLSDRFSAERPKGSFSTLEIQRTEQGDSAMYLCASSLVGLDTQYFGPGTRLTVL.

This chain connects TRBV2 to TRBJ1-4; 9 bases align to TRBD1. Trimming cost V 0 bases and J 11 bases; bases outside gene matches: 13. Germline CDR1 and CDR2: SNHLY and FYNNEI. The CDR3 loop spans 17 amino acids. This chain's CDR3 is CASSEALGGTGRDKLFF. The CDR3 DNA reads TGTGCCAGCAGTGAAGCGCTGGGGGGGACAGGGAGAGATAAACTGTTTTTT.

V is TRBV28 and J is TRBJ1-1; 8 bases map to TRBD1. With V trimmed by 5 bases and J by 0 bases, 8 bases remained unmatched. CDR1 is MDHEN and CDR2 is SYDVKM in the germline V gene. CDR3 length: 16 residues. CDR3 DNA: TGTGCCAGCAGTCGTGACAGGGGCGCCCTGAACACTGAAGCTTTCTTT. As protein: CASSRDRGALNTEAFF.

J is TRBJ2-3 and V is TRBV6-5, with D unresolved. V was clipped by 7 bases and J by 2 bases, with 10 bases between them. Germline V gene sequence: CDR1 MNHEY, CDR2 SVGAGI. There are 13 residues in the CDR3. CDR3 coding DNA: TGTGCCAGCAAAGAGTTCCCCACAGATACGCAGTATTTT. This gives the protein CASKEFPTDTQYF.

The J gene is TRBJ2-3, the V gene TRBV7-8; 8 nucleotides align to TRBD2. V was clipped by 6 bases and J by 0 bases; unmatched bases: 8. The CDR3 runs 16 residues. CDR1 SGHVS and CDR2 FQNEAQ come from the germline V gene. CDR3 sequence: CASRDAGGPSTDTQYF. The CDR3 DNA follows: TGTGCCAGCAGGGACGCGGGAGGCCCTAGCACAGATACGCAGTATTTT.

The chain recombines TRBV4-2 with TRBJ2-5; D is possibly TRBD2 (6 bases). Trimming stripped 2 bases from V and 7 bases from J, with 14 bases between. Germline loops: CDR1 LGHNA, CDR2 YNFKEQ. The CDR3 contains 14 residues. The CDR3 sequence is CASSQRLVKGTQYF. The CDR3 nucleotides read TGTGCCAGCAGCCAAAGACTAGTGAAAGGGACCCAGTACTTC.

The chain combines TRBV5-4 with TRBJ1-1; 10 bases line up with TRBD1. In germline, CDR1 is SGHNT, CDR2 YYREEE (reference sequence). The length of the CDR3 is 15 residues. V trimming: 3 bases; J trimming: 6 bases; junction bases outside the gene matches: 8. CDR3 sequence (DNA): TGTGCCAGCAGCTCAGACAGGGGGCTCTTAGCTGAAGCTTTCTTT. Its protein is CASSSDRGLLAEAFF.